The 28 T cell receptor beta chains below come from one sample, sequenced in a study of T cells in localized non-small cell lung cancer. Libraries were prepared by immunoSEQ multiplex PCR; TCRdb keeps only in-frame clonotypes and omits some of them. The data show about 1,500 clones, with over 20% seen just once and about 12% held by the top ten. Sequenced here: normal lung tissue next to the tumor, sampled before any cancer treatment. The receptors stem from a man aged 35 to 70 with stage II lung adenocarcinoma.

The chain carries TRBV30 and TRBJ2-1; possibly TRBD1 for D (6 bases). The CDR3 is made up of 16 amino acids. Between the trimmed V and J ends, which lost 1 base and 4 bases, there was a span of 17 bases. Per the germline V gene, CDR1 is GTSNPN and CDR2 is SVGIG (reference sequence). CDR3 coding DNA: TGTGCCTGGAGTGAGGGACAACAGATGGGGTACAATGAGCAGTTCTTC. Residues: CAWSEGQQMGYNEQFF.

The table lists this clone with a few counts. The chain links TRBV11-3 to TRBJ1-1; weak D call: TRBD1 (5 bases). V was cut by 5 bases and J by 1 base, with 11 bases left in between. Germline V lookup: CDR1 SGHNT, CDR2 YENEEA. This CDR3 contains 14 residues. CDR3 DNA sequence: TGTGCCAGCAGCGCCACAACAGGGAACACTGAAGCTTTCTTT. Its translation is CASSATTGNTEAFF.

This sequence joins TRBV18 and TRBJ2-1; TRBD2 matches at 10 bases. Unmatched junction bases numbered 2, after V lost 4 bases and J lost 5 bases. From germline, CDR1 is KGHSH and CDR2 LQKENI. The CDR3 has 14 amino acids. The CDR3, as DNA: TGTGCCAGCTCACTAGCGGGGGGCCACAATGAGCAGTTCTTC. Amino acids: CASSLAGGHNEQFF.

This chain uses TRBV30 with TRBJ2-2; D possibly corresponds to TRBD1 (5 bases). Germline V gives CDR1 GTSNPN, CDR2 SVGIG (reference sequence). V lost 3 bases to trimming and J lost 2 bases, with 10 bases between them. The CDR3 is made up of 14 amino acids. Here the CDR3 reads CAWRRQGNTGELFF. The CDR3 nucleotides read TGTGCCTGGAGAAGGCAGGGAAACACCGGGGAGCTGTTTTTT.

This clone was counted between two and nine times. The chain has TRBV6-8 and TRBJ2-5; tentative D call: TRBD1 (5 bases). The CDR3 totals 14 residues. CDR1 MNHGY and CDR2 SAAAGT come from the germline V gene. V shed 6 bases and J shed 5 bases, with 16 bases lying between them. The CDR3 nucleotides are TGTGCCAGCAGCCAAAGACAGACTCTGGAGACCCAGTACTTC. As protein: CASSQRQTLETQYF.

In this sample, this clone is medium-sized (0.01 to 0.1%). V is TRBV9 and J is TRBJ2-1; 8 bases are shared with TRBD2. V lost 4 bases, J lost 10 bases, and 13 bases stayed unmatched. Looked up from germline, CDR1 is SGDLS and CDR2 is YYNGEE. The length of the CDR3 is 15 residues. The CDR3: CASSQGGLASEEQFF. In nucleotides, the CDR3 is TGTGCCAGCAGCCAGGGAGGACTAGCTTCTGAGGAGCAGTTCTTC.

The chain combines TRBV30 with TRBJ2-5; 12 positions agree with TRBD2. This CDR3 has 16 residues. Germline CDR1 and CDR2: GTSNPN and SVGIG (reference sequence). The V and J ends lost 5 bases and 5 bases, in that order; junction bases with no gene match: 12. The CDR3: CAWDLAGGPTGETQYF. For the CDR3, the DNA is TGTGCCTGGGATCTAGCGGGAGGGCCAACTGGGGAGACCCAGTACTTC.

This clone qualifies as large. V is TRBV19 and J is TRBJ1-1; 8 nucleotides match TRBD1. Germline-derived CDR1 and CDR2 are LNHDA and SQIVND (reference sequence). Losses at the gene ends were 11 bases for V and 4 bases for J; bases not matched to a gene: 12. The CDR3 runs 14 residues. CDR3 protein: CAVARTGSGTEAFF. CDR3 nucleotide sequence: TGTGCCGTTGCCCGGACAGGGTCTGGCACTGAAGCTTTCTTT.

This clone is labeled as large. The chain links TRBV15 to TRBJ2-5; 12 nucleotides align to TRBD1. The trim removed 0 bases at V and 4 bases at J, leaving 9 bases unmatched. Germline V gene sequence: CDR1 LNHNV, CDR2 YYDKDF (reference sequence). CDR3 size: 18 residues. DNA for the CDR3: TGTGCCACCAGCAGAGATCGTGGGACAGGGGGCGAGGGAGAGACCCAGTACTTC. Protein: CATSRDRGTGGEGETQYF.

This sequence joins TRBV28 and TRBJ1-4, with TRBD1 identical over 7 bases. The CDR3 consists of 12 residues. Germline trimming cut 6 bases from V and 8 bases from J; bases unmatched to any gene: 3. CDR1 is MDHEN, CDR2 SYDVKM, per germline. This CDR3 is CASRAGGEKLFF. CDR3 in DNA: TGTGCCAGCAGAGCAGGGGGGGAAAAACTGTTTTTT.

The chain recombines TRBV2 with TRBJ2-7; a possible D gene is TRBD2 (5 bases). The CDR3 has 14 residues. The V gene's germline CDR1 is SNHLY and CDR2 FYNNEI. V was shortened by 6 bases and J by 2 bases, with 14 bases between the two germline ends. CDR3 residues: CASSVDGEPYEQYF. The CDR3 nucleotides read TGTGCCAGCAGCGTAGACGGGGAACCCTACGAGCAGTACTTC.

The rearrangement uses TRBV18 and TRBJ2-3; D assignment may be TRBD1 or TRBD2 (5 bases each). The CDR3 totals 13 residues. Trimming took off 6 bases at V and 10 bases at J, with 17 bases between the two ends. Germline-derived CDR1 and CDR2 are KGHSH and LQKENI. This CDR3 is CASSLGAQGAQYF. In nucleotides, the CDR3 is TGTGCCAGCTCGCTCGGGGCACAAGGGGCGCAGTATTTT. The whole variable domain, remainder taken from reference TRBV18 and TRBJ2-3, is NAGVMQNPRHLVRRRGQEARLRCSPMKGHSHVYWYRQLPEEGLKFMVYLQKENIIDESGMPKERFSAEFPKEGPSILRIQQVVRGDSAAYFCASSLGAQGAQYFGPGTRLTVL.

This chain joins TRBV19 and TRBJ2-5, with D unresolved. The CDR3 is made up of 12 amino acids. V shed 3 bases and J shed 7 bases, with 9 bases lying between them. Germline values: CDR1 LNHDA, CDR2 SQIVND (reference sequence). CDR3 DNA sequence: TGTGCCAGTAGTATGATCGGCTGGACCCAGTACTTC. It encodes CASSMIGWTQYF.

The genes are TRBV6-8 and TRBJ1-1, with D hard to call. This CDR3 is built from 13 residues. Germline V gene data show CDR1 as MNHGY and CDR2 as SAAAGT. With 6 bases removed from V and 0 bases from J, the gap between germline ends came to 8 bases. For the CDR3, the DNA is TGTGCCAGCAGGGGCGGCATGAACACTGAAGCTTTCTTT. Amino acids: CASRGGMNTEAFF.

V is TRBV9 and J is TRBJ1-2; perhaps TRBD1 as D (5 bases). The CDR3 sequence is 15 residues long. Germline V lookup: CDR1 SGDLS, CDR2 YYNGEE. Trimming left V 0 bases short and J 5 bases short, with 14 bases between. This CDR3 is CASSVVSDSLYGYTF. The CDR3 region has the DNA TGTGCCAGCAGCGTAGTTTCCGACAGCCTGTATGGCTACACCTTC.

Only a few counts were recorded for this clone. V and J are TRBV28 and TRBJ2-1; 7 bases match TRBD2. The CDR3 has 17 amino acids. V gave up 5 bases and J gave up 8 bases; unmatched junction bases: 18. Germline assignment: CDR1 MDHEN and CDR2 SYDVKM. CDR3 in DNA: TGTGCCAGCAGTACTTATAGCGGGCTTCGCCCGTCCTATGAGCAGTTCTTC. Translation gives CASSTYSGLRPSYEQFF. The full variable domain, rest sourced from reference TRBV28 and TRBJ2-1, is DVKVTQSSRYLVKRTGEKVFLECVQDMDHENMFWYRQDPGLGLRLIYFSYDVKMKEKGDIPEGYSVSREKKERFSLILESASTNQTSMYLCASSTYSGLRPSYEQFFGPGTRLTVL.

The CDR3 region is CASSSIYIQYF. The DNA of the CDR3 is TGTGCCAGTAGTTCCATATACATTCAGTACTTC. The rearrangement joins TRBV19 to TRBJ2-4; no clear D. CDR3 length: 11 amino acids. Germline CDR1 LNHDA, CDR2 SQIVND (reference sequence). Trimming stripped 5 bases from V and 8 bases from J, with 7 bases between.

In this sample, this clone turned up a few times. The chain uses TRBV25-1 and TRBJ2-5; no definite D call. The CDR3 is made up of 12 amino acids. The germline V gene encodes CDR1 MGHDK and CDR2 SYGVNS. V was shortened by 5 bases and J by 5 bases, with 9 bases between the two germline ends. Here the CDR3 DNA reads TGTGCCAGCAGTAGTAGGGTGGAGACCCAGTACTTC. Translated, it gives CASSSRVETQYF.

The chain employs TRBV18 and TRBJ2-2; no reliable D call. CDR1 and CDR2 (germline): KGHSH, LQKENI. V lost 4 bases, J lost 3 bases, and 6 bases lay in between. This CDR3 has 13 amino acids. CDR3 nucleotides: TGTGCCAGCTCACATGGATACACCGGGGAGCTGTTTTTT. This gives the protein CASSHGYTGELFF.

CDR3 DNA: TGTGCCAGTAGTACACCTGACCAGGACAGGGGACTTTATACAAACGAGCAGTACTTC. Residues: CASSTPDQDRGLYTNEQYF. The chain is built from TRBV19 and TRBJ2-7, with 9 bases identical to TRBD1. Trimming took 4 bases from V and 5 from J; bases not matched to a gene: 21. Germline loops: CDR1 LNHDA, CDR2 SQIVND (reference sequence). This CDR3 region has 19 residues.

This chain joins TRBV6-8 and TRBJ2-7, with D maybe TRBD2 (5 bases). From germline, CDR1 is MNHGY and CDR2 SAAAGT. This CDR3 has 14 amino acids. V lost 4 bases and J lost 2, with 12 bases in between. The chain's CDR3 is CASSLGDTTYEQYF. DNA for the CDR3: TGTGCCAGCAGTTTGGGAGACACCACCTACGAGCAGTACTTC.

This chain connects TRBV30 to TRBJ2-5; D remains unclear. This CDR3 is built from 12 residues. Trimming cost V 5 bases and J 9 bases, with 16 bases left between them. Germline CDR1 GTSNPN, CDR2 SVGIG (reference sequence). The CDR3 region has the DNA TGTGCCTGGGGTACCGGTCTGGGTGCCCAGTACTTC. As protein: CAWGTGLGAQYF.

V gene TRBV5-1 combines with J gene TRBJ1-6, with no clear D. The CDR3 loop spans 15 amino acids. Germline loops: CDR1 SGHRS, CDR2 YFSETQ. V was trimmed by 0 bases and J by 9 bases, leaving 13 bases between them. The CDR3 region is CASSLVTGALSPLHF. As DNA, the CDR3 is TGCGCCAGCAGCTTGGTAACGGGTGCACTTTCACCCCTCCACTTT.

The rearrangement uses TRBV16 and TRBJ2-2; no definite D call. CDR1 and CDR2 from the germline V gene are KGHSY and FQNENV. Deletions cut 1 base from V and 1 base from J, with 13 bases between. This CDR3 spans 17 amino acids. CDR3 residues: CASSQFVPSVNTGELFF. The CDR3 region has the DNA TGTGCCAGCAGCCAATTCGTTCCGAGCGTGAACACCGGGGAGCTGTTTTTT.

This chain connects TRBV18 to TRBJ1-5; 9 positions match TRBD1. The germline V gene has CDR1 KGHSH and CDR2 LQKENI. The V and J ends lost 4 bases and 7 bases, in that order; junction bases with no gene match: 11. The CDR3 spans 16 residues. The CDR3 DNA is TGTGCCAGCTCACAAACTACAGGGGGCCAAGGCCAGCCCCAGCATTTT. It encodes CASSQTTGGQGQPQHF.

This clone occurred a few times. The chain recombines TRBV12-5 with TRBJ2-3; 13 positions match TRBD2. CDR3 length equals 15 residues. The V gene end was trimmed by 9 bases and the J gene end by 6 bases; junction bases not matched to a gene: 9. Germline V gene sequence: CDR1 LGHNT, CDR2 FRNRAP. CDR3: CASALGLAGRDTQYF. Written as DNA, the CDR3 is TGTGCTAGCGCTCTGGGACTAGCGGGAAGGGATACGCAGTATTTT.

V is TRBV5-1 and J is TRBJ2-3; the D gene is possibly TRBD1 (6 bases). The CDR3 extends over 14 amino acids. Germline CDR1 reads SGHRS; CDR2 reads YFSETQ. Trimming shortened V by 7 bases and J by 6 bases, and 18 bases separated the two germline ends. CDR3 sequence (DNA): TGCGCCAGCCGCACGACAGGATCCGAGGATACGCAGTATTTT. Translating gives CASRTTGSEDTQYF.

CDR3 coding DNA: TGTGCCAGCTCACCCGGGGCAGATCAGGTTGGCTACACCTTC. As protein: CASSPGADQVGYTF. The chain links TRBV18 to TRBJ1-2, with D maybe TRBD1 (5 bases). The CDR3 consists of 14 residues. Looked up from germline, CDR1 is KGHSH and CDR2 is LQKENI. Trimming removed 3 bases from V and 7 bases from J, with 15 bases in between.